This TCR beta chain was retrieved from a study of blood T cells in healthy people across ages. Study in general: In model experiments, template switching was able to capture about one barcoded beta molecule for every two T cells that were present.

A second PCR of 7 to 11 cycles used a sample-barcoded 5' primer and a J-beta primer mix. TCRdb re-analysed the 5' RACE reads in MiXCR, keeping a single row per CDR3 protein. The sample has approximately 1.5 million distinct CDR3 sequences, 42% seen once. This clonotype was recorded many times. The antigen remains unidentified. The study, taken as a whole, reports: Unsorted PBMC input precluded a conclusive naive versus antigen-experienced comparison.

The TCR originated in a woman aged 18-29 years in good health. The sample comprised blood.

The DNA for the CDR3 is TGTGCCAGCAGCTTCTCGGGCACTGAAGCTTTCTTT. It yields the protein CASSFSGTEAFF. The chain is built from TRBV12-3 or TRBV12-4 and TRBJ1-1; D uncertain. CDR3 length: 12 amino acids. Between the trimmed V and J ends, which lost 6 bases and 4 bases, there was a span of 9 bases.